The 25 T cell receptor beta chains presented below share a single source sample, sequenced in a study of T-cell memory formation after mild COVID-19 (dated by TCRdb to about 2021). Libraries were constructed by 5' RACE. The reads were generated on an Illumina NovaSeq 6000. TCRdb reworked the public reads: Q25 trimming with fastp, MiXCR clone assembly, productive beta chains retained. Entries that share a CDR3 protein sequence are merged under the most common genes and DNA. This sample gives about 290,000 distinct CDR3 sequences in total; around a sixth of them show up just once. The top ten hold roughly 20% of the sample. The sequenced sample consisted of PBMCs or a T cell subset sorted from them (not recorded which). The receptors shown here come from a man aged 18 to 30 who had mild COVID-19 (a few samples of this study predate the infection). The sample titles of this study are shuffled in the database, so cell type and time point are left out; the donor was told from shared clones.

The chain carries TRBV7-8 and TRBJ2-2; tentative D call: TRBD2 (6 bases). Trimming left V 4 bases short and J 2 bases short, with 26 bases between. Per the germline V gene, CDR1 is SGHVS and CDR2 is FQNEAQ. There are 20 residues in the CDR3. This CDR3 reads CASSSPPRGNPWPNTGELFF. The CDR3 nucleotides are TGTGCCAGCAGCTCCCCCCCACGGGGGAATCCCTGGCCCAACACCGGGGAGCTGTTTTTT.

The chain joins TRBV28 to TRBJ1-6; D is uncertain. The CDR3 has 15 residues. Deletions cut 5 bases from V and 7 bases from J, with 15 bases between. The V gene's germline CDR1 is MDHEN and CDR2 SYDVKM. The CDR3 spells CASSPPQLSNSPLHF. As DNA, the CDR3 is TGTGCCAGCAGTCCACCTCAATTATCCAATTCACCCCTCCACTTT.

The CDR3 nucleotides are TGTGCCAGCCCGGGCCCCGGGGAGCTGTTTTTT. This gives the protein CASPGPGELFF. The chain recombines TRBV6-1 with TRBJ2-2; D gene ambiguous. The V and J ends lost 8 bases and 6 bases respectively, with 7 bases between them. Per germline, CDR1 MNHNS and CDR2 SASEGT. The CDR3 totals 11 residues.

The CDR3 loop reads CASSNRGQGYTF. CDR3 nucleotide sequence: TGTGCCAGCTCAAACCGGGGGCAAGGCTACACCTTC. V gene TRBV18 combines with J gene TRBJ1-2, with a possible D match to TRBD1 (6 bases). The CDR3 extends over 12 amino acids. Trimming took 5 bases from V and 8 from J, leaving 12 bases between them. Germline values: CDR1 KGHSH, CDR2 LQKENI.

This chain joins TRBV5-6 and TRBJ2-5, with D maybe TRBD1 (6 bases). The length of the CDR3 is 15 residues. Trimming cost V 2 bases and J 2 bases, with 13 bases left between them. CDR1 and CDR2 from the germline V gene are SGHDT and YYEEEE. CDR3 bases: TGTGCCAGCAGCTTTTTCGACAGGCGACAAGAGACCCAGTACTTC. Residues: CASSFFDRRQETQYF.

This clonotype was counted ten times or more. This chain links TRBV20-1 with TRBJ1-2, with 11 nucleotides matching TRBD1. The CDR3 runs to 13 residues. V was pared by 5 bases and J by 8 bases, with 7 bases of the junction left unmatched. Per germline, CDR1 DFQATT and CDR2 SNEGSKA (reference sequence). The CDR3 is CSAPPGQGVGYTF. The CDR3, as DNA: TGCAGTGCTCCTCCGGGACAGGGGGTCGGCTACACCTTC.

The rearrangement joins TRBV20-1 to TRBJ2-5; TRBD2 agrees at 7 bases. The CDR3 length is 13 residues. Germline-derived CDR1 and CDR2 are DFQATT and SNEGSKA (reference sequence). The trim removed 3 bases at V and 6 bases at J, leaving 7 bases unmatched. The CDR3 loop is CSASKTSSQTQYF. The CDR3 DNA is TGCAGTGCTAGTAAGACTAGCAGCCAGACCCAGTACTTC.

This clonotype has just a few counts. The rearrangement joins TRBV12-3 or TRBV12-4 to TRBJ2-2; no reliable D call. The length of the CDR3 is 12 residues. V lost 8 bases and J lost 0, with 4 bases in between. The chain's CDR3 is CASAANTGELFF. CDR3 DNA: TGTGCCAGCGCGGCGAACACCGGGGAGCTGTTTTTT.

This clonotype is a singleton in its sample. The V and J genes are TRBV3-1 and TRBJ2-7; 9 nucleotides match TRBD1. Germline loops: CDR1 LGHDT, CDR2 YNNKEL (reference sequence). The CDR3 covers 15 residues. The J segment lost 0 bases and the V segment lost 4 bases, leaving 4 bases of the junction unmatched. The CDR3, as DNA: TGTGCCAGCAGCCCGATGGACAGGGGCTCCTACGAGCAGTACTTC. Translation: CASSPMDRGSYEQYF.

The CDR3 here is CSVVRTGRPYEQYF. CDR3 coding DNA: TGCAGCGTTGTGAGGACGGGACGCCCCTACGAGCAGTACTTC. This chain joins TRBV29-1 and TRBJ2-7; perhaps D is TRBD1 or TRBD2 (5 bases each). This CDR3 is 14 amino acids long. With 4 bases removed from V and 2 bases from J, the gap between germline ends came to 15 bases. Germline CDR1 is SQVTM and CDR2 is ANQGSEA.

The chain links TRBV4-1 to TRBJ1-4; D is possibly TRBD1 (5 bases). V gave up 0 bases and J gave up 8 bases, with 16 bases separating them. The length of the CDR3 is 16 residues. CDR1 MGHRA and CDR2 YSYEKL come from the germline V gene. CDR3 in amino acids: CASSQDGLGEGEKLFF. CDR3 nucleotide sequence: TGCGCCAGCAGCCAAGATGGGTTAGGGGAGGGAGAAAAACTGTTTTTT.

The gene calls are TRBV9 and TRBJ2-5, with a weak D call TRBD2 (7 bases). With 6 bases removed from V and 5 bases from J, the gap between germline ends came to 17 bases. Germline V gene lookup returns CDR1 SGDLS and CDR2 YYNGEE. The CDR3 loop spans 14 amino acids. CDR3 protein: CASNLQGRGETQYF. The CDR3 nucleotides are TGTGCCAGCAATCTCCAGGGGAGGGGGGAGACCCAGTACTTC.

This clonotype was counted only a few times. This chain joins TRBV12-3 or TRBV12-4 and TRBJ1-2; D is unresolved. The CDR3 runs to 12 residues. Trimming shortened V by 4 bases and J by 8 bases, and 11 bases separated the two germline ends. CDR3: CASSSLGGGYTF. CDR3 DNA sequence: TGTGCCAGCAGTTCTTTGGGTGGGGGCTACACCTTC.

This clonotype was observed many times. The V call is TRBV20-1, the J call TRBJ1-1, with a possible D match to TRBD1 (5 bases). Trimming took 6 bases from V and 4 from J, leaving 9 bases between them. The CDR3 loop spans 11 amino acids. Germline CDR1 is DFQATT and CDR2 is SNEGSKA (reference sequence). CDR3 loop: CSAGRGTEAFF. CDR3 in DNA: TGCAGTGCGGGACGGGGCACTGAAGCTTTCTTT.

This clonotype was seen more than once but under ten times. The chain uses TRBV11-2 and TRBJ2-1; the D is unclear. The CDR3 contains 12 residues. The germline V and J ends were trimmed by 5 bases and 8 bases, with 10 bases remaining between them. Looked up from germline, CDR1 is SGHAT and CDR2 is FQNNGV. The CDR3 spells CASSPGLDEQFF. The DNA for the CDR3 is TGTGCCAGCAGCCCGGGTCTGGATGAGCAGTTCTTC.

The chain employs TRBV7-6 and TRBJ2-7; 7 nucleotides line up with TRBD2. With V trimmed by 8 bases and J by 6 bases, 13 bases remained unmatched. The V gene's germline CDR1 is SGHVS and CDR2 FNYEAQ. The CDR3 covers 14 residues. The CDR3 DNA reads as TGTGCCAGCGGCAACCGGGACTATCGAGGCGAGCAGTACTTC. It is translated as CASGNRDYRGEQYF.

This clonotype showed up just a few times. The chain uses TRBV27 and TRBJ2-7; 8 bases line up with TRBD1. The V gene's germline CDR1 is MNHEY and CDR2 SMNVEV (reference sequence). The CDR3 totals 16 residues. The ends lost 7 bases at V and 3 bases at J; junction bases unmatched: 14. Here the CDR3 DNA reads TGTGCCAGCAACCGGGTGGGCGGGACAGGAGGCTACGAGCAGTACTTC. It is translated as CASNRVGGTGGYEQYF.

This clonotype appeared a single time. This chain joins TRBV7-2 and TRBJ2-3; D assignment may be TRBD1 or TRBD2 (6 bases each). V lost 6 bases and J lost 7, with 17 bases in between. The CDR3 sequence is 14 residues long. Germline loops: CDR1 SGHTA, CDR2 FQGNSA. CDR3 bases: TGTGCCAGCAGTCCGGGGGCGGGGACATATACGCAGTATTTT. Translated, it gives CASSPGAGTYTQYF.

Comments on this clonotype: Just one base apart from a much larger clone, this may be a read error. The V call is TRBV12-3 or TRBV12-4, the J call TRBJ2-5, with TRBD2 matching 10 bases. The CDR3 loop spans 16 amino acids. Trimming cost V 2 bases and J 0 bases; bases outside gene matches: 3. DNA of the CDR3: TGTGCCAGCAGTTTAAGCGGGGGGGCCCACCAAGAGACCCAGTACTTC. Its translation is CASSLSGGAHQETQYF.

This clonotype was detected many times. The CDR3 DNA is TGTGCCAGCAGCTTATCGGGGAGGTACAATGAGCAGTTCTTC. This encodes CASSLSGRYNEQFF. The chain joins TRBV7-9 to TRBJ2-1; a possible D gene is TRBD2 (6 bases). Germline V gene sequence: CDR1 SEHNR, CDR2 FQNEAQ (reference sequence). The CDR3 length is 14 residues. Trimming cost V 2 bases and J 4 bases, with 9 bases left between them.

A few counts support this clonotype. The chain links TRBV6-2 or TRBV6-3 to TRBJ2-1; TRBD2 aligns across 10 bases. Germline V CDR1 and CDR2: MNHEY, SVGEGT. V lost 10 bases, J lost 2 bases, and 14 bases stayed unmatched. The length of the CDR3 is 17 residues. CDR3 DNA: TGTGCCACCCTCCCCAGCGGGGGGGCTGGCCCCTACAATGAGCAGTTCTTC. Protein product: CATLPSGGAGPYNEQFF.

Details on this clonotype: The junction differs from germline at one of its ends, possibly a read error. This chain uses TRBV7-9 with TRBJ1-1; 7 bases are a match to TRBD1. There are 15 residues in the CDR3. Germline V gene data show CDR1 as SEHNR and CDR2 as FQNEAQ (reference sequence). This CDR3 is CASSLAELGTADLVF. The CDR3 DNA reads as TGTGCCAGCAGCTTAGCGGAGCTCGGGACAGCCGACCTTGTATTT.

This clonotype appeared a few times. The chain links TRBV11-3 to TRBJ2-3; tentative D call: TRBD1 (5 bases). Trimming left V 1 base short and J 2 bases short, with 10 bases between. In germline, CDR1 is SGHNT, CDR2 YENEEA. The CDR3 has 15 amino acids. CDR3 sequence: CASSLGPRATDTQYF. The CDR3, as DNA: TGTGCCAGCAGCTTAGGGCCCAGGGCCACAGATACGCAGTATTTT.

This clonotype was found a few times. V and J are TRBV7-9 and TRBJ2-5, with 11 bases lining up with TRBD2. Per the germline V gene, CDR1 is SEHNR and CDR2 is FQNEAQ (reference sequence). CDR3 size: 16 residues. The junction had 3 bases not matched to a gene; V was cut back by 2 bases and J by 1 base. This chain's CDR3 is CASSLPGTSGQETQYF. CDR3 DNA sequence: TGTGCCAGCAGCTTACCCGGGACTAGCGGCCAAGAGACCCAGTACTTC.

The sample holds a few counts of this clonotype. Here the CDR3 DNA reads TGTGCCAGCAGTTACCCCGGGATTCTTGGGGGCTACACCTTC. The encoded protein is CASSYPGILGGYTF. The chain combines TRBV6-5 with TRBJ1-2; D is uncertain. The V end was cut by 2 bases, the J end by 8 bases, with 15 bases between. Germline values: CDR1 MNHEY, CDR2 SVGAGI. This CDR3 has 14 residues.